What follows is one T cell receptor (beta chain) and its context. What it recognizes is unknown. This record belongs to a study of PD-1 blockade in classical Hodgkin lymphoma. Findings and limits, study-wide: Exclusion was the outcome for patients who began nivolumab under 1 year after ASCT. A significant rise in TCR diversity by C4D1 was seen for CD4+ but not CD8+ cells.

The germline CDR1 and CDR2 sequences are DFQATT and SNEGSKA (reference sequence). Between the trimmed V and J ends, which lost 4 bases and 5 bases, there was a span of 8 bases. The CDR3 totals 11 residues. Relapse was seen in all patients after autologous stem cell transplantation, and brentuximab vedotin exposure was variable. The repertoire was sequenced with immunoSEQ multiplex PCR; TCRdb's copy has only in-frame clones and lacks some. The top ten clones hold over 20% of a sample with 25,000 to 35,000 clones, roughly 85% of them seen once. The sequence was collected from a human donor with classical Hodgkin lymphoma. The rearrangement joins TRBV20-1 to TRBJ2-5, with D hard to call. The sample consisted of peripheral blood mononuclear cells (PBMCs), taken before the second cycle of nivolumab. The CDR3 here is CSATKGETQYF. The CDR3 coding sequence is TGCAGTGCTACAAAAGGGGAGACCCAGTACTTC.